Each of the 10 T cell receptor beta chains below was sequenced from the same sample in a study of cytomegalovirus exposure and HLA in healthy donors (dated by TCRdb to about 2017). The library was obtained by the immunoSEQ multiplex PCR assay. For the multiplex PCR, a mixture combining 60 forward primers for TCR Vbeta segments and 13 reverse primers for TCR Jbeta segments was used. The immuneACCESS repertoire file appears here via TCRdb, limited to in-frame rearrangements. These files lack a portion of the clones; in checked studies, under half of the deficit traces to unresolved V genes, and the cause of the others is not known. The sample table holds more than 80,000 clones, of which roughly 76% were seen once. The ten largest clonotypes hold under 6.5% of the sample. Sequencing was carried out using PBMCs. Receptor source: a woman aged 45 to 65 in good health and CMV-seropositive.

The chain combines TRBV18 with TRBJ1-2; D is undetermined. This CDR3 region has 14 residues. Trimming shortened V by 6 bases and J by 4 bases, and 15 bases separated the two germline ends. Germline V gives CDR1 KGHSH, CDR2 LQKENI. The CDR3 loop is CASSHEGYSYGYTF. The CDR3, as DNA: TGTGCCAGCTCCCACGAGGGTTACAGCTATGGCTACACCTTC.

The gene calls are TRBV5-1 and TRBJ2-5, with 8 bases matching TRBD2. V shed 4 bases, J shed 4 bases, and the junction held 6 bases outside the gene matches. This CDR3 comprises 14 residues. Per germline, CDR1 SGHRS and CDR2 YFSETQ. CDR3 in amino acids: CASSAGTRAETQYF. CDR3 DNA: TGCGCCAGCAGCGCTGGGACTAGGGCAGAGACCCAGTACTTC.

About this clone itself: A junction boundary mismatches the germline segment, possibly from a read error. The V and J genes are TRBV7-7 and TRBJ2-2; TRBD2 agrees at 11 bases. The V gene's germline CDR1 is SSHAT and CDR2 FNYEAQ (reference sequence). This CDR3 has 18 amino acids. CDR3 bases: TGTGCTAGCAGCGAGTTGACTAGCGGGGTCATCAACACCGGGGAGCTGTTTTTT. It encodes CASSELTSGVINTGELFF.

The rearrangement joins TRBV4-2 to TRBJ1-4; D is uncertain. The CDR3 is 12 residues long. The V and J ends lost 1 base and 8 bases respectively, with 5 bases between them. The germline gives CDR1 LGHNA, CDR2 YNFKEQ. As DNA, the CDR3 is TGTGCCAGCAGCCAAGCCAGGGAAAAACTGTTTTTT. Encoded protein: CASSQAREKLFF.

The chain employs TRBV29-1 and TRBJ2-7; 7 nucleotides align to TRBD2. The CDR3 covers 13 residues. The V gene end was trimmed by 5 bases and the J gene end by 7 bases; junction bases not matched to a gene: 11. Germline-derived CDR1 and CDR2 are SQVTM and ANQGSEA. CDR3 sequence (DNA): TGCAGCGTTCGTCTGGTTTTAGCGGGTGAGCAGTACTTC. Its translation is CSVRLVLAGEQYF.

This clone has more than one count but fewer than ten. V and J are TRBV19 and TRBJ1-5; 9 nucleotides align to TRBD1. Germline V gene sequence: CDR1 LNHDA, CDR2 SQIVND (reference sequence). This CDR3 has 14 amino acids. V was pared by 5 bases and J by 4 bases, with 3 bases of the junction left unmatched. CDR3 protein: CASSGQGRNQPQHF. DNA of the CDR3: TGTGCCAGTAGTGGACAGGGGAGGAATCAGCCCCAGCATTTT.

This rearrangement joins TRBV7-3 to TRBJ1-2; TRBD1 agrees at 9 bases. V was pared by 5 bases and J by 8 bases, with 6 bases of the junction left unmatched. The CDR3 runs 13 residues. The germline V gene encodes CDR1 SGHTA and CDR2 FQGTGA. The CDR3 reads CASSAGTGRGYTF. The DNA for the CDR3 is TGTGCCAGCAGCGCCGGGACAGGGCGCGGCTACACCTTC.

The chain joins TRBV18 to TRBJ1-1; D unclear. V lost 3 bases and J 1 base, leaving 12 bases between the germline ends. Germline values: CDR1 KGHSH, CDR2 LQKENI. This CDR3 comprises 15 residues. The CDR3, as DNA: TGTGCCAGCTCACCGTCGGGAACGGCGAACACTGAAGCTTTCTTT. This encodes CASSPSGTANTEAFF.

The V and J genes are TRBV6-1 and TRBJ1-6; 9 nucleotides align to TRBD1. The ends lost 7 bases at V and 11 bases at J; junction bases unmatched: 6. The CDR3 runs 13 residues. Germline V gene lookup returns CDR1 MNHNS and CDR2 SASEGT. The CDR3 DNA is TGTGCCAGCAATCTGGACAGGGGAGCACCCCTCCACTTT. Translation: CASNLDRGAPLHF.

CDR3 loop: CASSLAGATYEQYF. DNA of the CDR3: TGTGCCAGCAGCTTGGCAGGGGCTACCTACGAGCAGTACTTC. The chain is built from TRBV7-9 and TRBJ2-7; possibly TRBD1 for D (6 bases). V was trimmed by 3 bases and J by 2 bases, leaving 11 bases between them. In germline, CDR1 is SEHNR, CDR2 FQNEAQ (reference sequence). The CDR3 contains 14 residues.